The 22 T cell receptor beta chains below come from one sample, sequenced in a study of human T cells and chemical hapten exposure. One entry per CDR3 protein, called by TCRdb with MiXCR from the RACE reads. The sample has around 130,000 distinct CDR3 sequences; 11% are singletons. Regarding time point: patch test 3, about 24 weeks after DPC sensitization. The treatment is: therapeutic diphenylcyclopropenone sensitization with weekly scalp DPC. Sample: whole blood, taken in connection with sensitization to the hapten diphenylcyclopropenone (DPC). Receptors were obtained from a woman between 45 and 60 years old with alopecia areata. Some clones in this sample may be carry-over from other donors' samples.

The chain combines TRBV20-1 with TRBJ1-5; 11 bases are shared with TRBD1. Germline CDR1 DFQATT, CDR2 SNEGSKA (reference sequence). This CDR3 region has 13 residues. Trimming at V came to 5 bases and at J to 5 bases, leaving 2 bases not matched to a gene. The DNA for the CDR3 is TGCAGTGCTCGGGACAGGGGGGATCAGCCCCAGCATTTT. This gives the protein CSARDRGDQPQHF.

The chain employs TRBV4-3 and TRBJ1-2; 7 bases fit TRBD1. The ends lost 1 base at V and 6 bases at J; junction bases unmatched: 8. Per germline, CDR1 LGHNA and CDR2 YSLEER. The CDR3 is 15 amino acids. DNA of the CDR3: TGCGCCAGCAGCCAAGGCTGGCACGGGACAGATGGCTACACCTTC. It specifies CASSQGWHGTDGYTF.

The rearrangement joins TRBV16 to TRBJ2-3, with D perhaps matching TRBD2 (5 bases). V gave up 1 base and J gave up 1 base, with 15 bases separating them. There are 17 residues in the CDR3. The germline gives CDR1 KGHSY, CDR2 FQNENV. The CDR3 loop reads CASSQWRAAKGTDTQYF. The CDR3 DNA sequence: TGTGCCAGCAGCCAATGGCGAGCGGCGAAGGGCACAGATACGCAGTATTTT.

The gene calls are TRBV3-1 and TRBJ2-7; the D is unclear. Germline loops: CDR1 LGHDT, CDR2 YNNKEL (reference sequence). Trimming cost V 2 bases and J 1 base, with 9 bases left between them. The length of the CDR3 is 14 residues. The CDR3 sequence is CASSQRAGSYEQYF. The CDR3 region has the DNA TGTGCCAGCAGCCAACGGGCAGGTTCCTACGAGCAGTACTTC.

This clonotype was seen more than once but under ten times. V and J are TRBV6-5 and TRBJ1-1, with a weak D call TRBD1 (5 bases). The germline gives CDR1 MNHEY, CDR2 SVGAGI. The CDR3 runs to 16 residues. The V end lost 6 bases, the J end lost 2 bases, and 19 bases lay between the germline ends. DNA for the CDR3: TGTGCCAGCAGCTACGGGCTGGGGGGAGGTAACACTGAAGCTTTCTTT. This codes for CASSYGLGGGNTEAFF.

This clonotype was counted only a few times. The chain is built from TRBV7-2 and TRBJ2-7; 7 bases align to TRBD1. The length of the CDR3 is 13 residues. Per the germline V gene, CDR1 is SGHTA and CDR2 is FQGNSA. V was clipped by 7 bases and J by 2 bases; unmatched bases: 5. CDR3 loop: CASTTTGPYEQYF. CDR3 bases: TGTGCCAGCACCACGACAGGGCCCTACGAGCAGTACTTC.

CDR3 bases: TGCAGCGGTGGCGGGAGGAATGAGCAGTTCTTC. Amino acids: CSGGGRNEQFF. The chain is built from TRBV29-1 and TRBJ2-1; TRBD2 agrees at 8 bases. The germline V gene has CDR1 SQVTM and CDR2 ANQGSEA. V gave up 7 bases and J gave up 7 bases; unmatched junction bases: 3. This CDR3 comprises 11 residues.

This clonotype was counted many times. This sequence joins TRBV2 and TRBJ1-2, with 10 bases fitting TRBD1. Germline CDR1 and CDR2: SNHLY and FYNNEI. The CDR3 is 13 amino acids. V was pared by 4 bases and J by 8 bases, with 4 bases of the junction left unmatched. In DNA, the CDR3 is TGTGCCAGCAGTGGAGACAGGGGGCAAGGCTACACCTTC. Protein sequence: CASSGDRGQGYTF.

The sample holds a few counts of this clonotype. In DNA form, the CDR3 reads TGTGCCAGCAGCTTGGTAGCGGGGGCCTTCACAGATACGCAGTATTTT. Its protein product is CASSLVAGAFTDTQYF. J is TRBJ2-3 and V is TRBV5-6; 9 nucleotides match TRBD2. The CDR3 totals 16 residues. Germline V gene sequence: CDR1 SGHDT, CDR2 YYEEEE. The J segment lost 2 bases and the V segment lost 0 bases, leaving 4 bases of the junction unmatched.

The chain joins TRBV6-5 to TRBJ1-2; the match to TRBD1 covers 7 bases. V was pared by 7 bases and J by 0 bases, with 2 bases of the junction left unmatched. CDR3 size: 13 residues. The germline CDR1 and CDR2 sequences are MNHEY and SVGAGI. DNA for the CDR3: TGTGCCAGCATTGGGACAGCTAACTATGGCTACACCTTC. Its translation is CASIGTANYGYTF.

Ten or more counts support this clonotype. This rearrangement joins TRBV7-2 to TRBJ1-1; maybe TRBD1 (5 bases). V dropped 1 base and J dropped 7 bases, with 19 bases sitting between them. The CDR3 has 16 residues. Germline loops: CDR1 SGHTA, CDR2 FQGNSA. CDR3 DNA: TGTGCCAGCAGCTTAGGGTTTGGGGGTGGAGGTGGTGAAGCTTTCTTT. It translates to CASSLGFGGGGGEAFF.

This clonotype was detected ten times or more. As DNA, the CDR3 is TGTGCCAGCAGCGAGGGCACTAGCACAGATACGCAGTATTTT. The encoded protein is CASSEGTSTDTQYF. V is TRBV9 and J is TRBJ2-3; D is unresolved. The ends were cut back, 3 bases at V and 0 bases at J, with 8 bases in the middle. Looked up from germline, CDR1 is SGDLS and CDR2 is YYNGEE. The CDR3 runs 14 residues.

Of note for this clonotype: Compared with germline, one end of the junction differs, possibly owing to a read error. The J gene is TRBJ2-7, the V gene TRBV7-9; D is possibly TRBD2 (7 bases). From germline, CDR1 is SEHNR and CDR2 FQNEAQ (reference sequence). The CDR3 runs 14 residues. This CDR3 reads CATTGEGVSSEQYF. The CDR3 DNA follows: TGTGCCACCACCGGGGAGGGGGTGTCCTCCGAGCAGTACTTC.

This clonotype was seen at least ten times. The gene calls are TRBV20-1 and TRBJ2-3; no reliable D call. The CDR3 has 14 residues. Germline CDR1 is DFQATT and CDR2 is SNEGSKA (reference sequence). Trimming removed 5 bases at V and 1 base at J, with 13 bases between. The CDR3 protein is CSAVRDPRTDTQYF. CDR3 nucleotides: TGCAGTGCTGTAAGGGATCCCCGCACAGATACGCAGTATTTT.

The chain has TRBV7-2 and TRBJ2-5; possibly TRBD1 or TRBD2 for D (5 bases each). Germline CDR1 and CDR2: SGHTA and FQGNSA. The CDR3 extends over 15 amino acids. V was clipped by 5 bases and J by 2 bases, with 15 bases between them. The DNA for the CDR3 is TGTGCCAGCAGCCTCTTCGCCGGGGCACAAGAGACCCAGTACTTC. The encoded protein is CASSLFAGAQETQYF.

This clonotype was picked up a small number of times. J is TRBJ2-3 and V is TRBV7-9, with 13 bases that match TRBD2. The CDR3 is 16 amino acids. Germline CDR1 reads SEHNR; CDR2 reads FQNEAQ (reference sequence). The junction had 6 bases not matched to a gene; V was cut back by 3 bases and J by 6 bases. The CDR3 is CASSFPGLAGPDTQYF. The DNA of the CDR3 is TGTGCCAGCAGCTTCCCGGGACTAGCGGGGCCGGATACGCAGTATTTT.

This clonotype showed up just a few times. The chain is built from TRBV6-5 and TRBJ2-3; D might be TRBD1 (6 bases). The CDR3 consists of 15 residues. Germline V CDR1 and CDR2: MNHEY, SVGAGI. The V and J ends lost 5 bases and 5 bases respectively, with 17 bases between them. CDR3 loop: CASSDRDTRIDTQYF. CDR3 sequence (DNA): TGTGCCAGCAGTGACCGGGACACCAGGATAGATACGCAGTATTTT.

In its sample, this clonotype was seen a few times. The J gene is TRBJ2-3, the V gene TRBV28; no definite D call. Trimming pared 9 bases from V and 1 base from J, leaving 8 bases between. This CDR3 spans 12 amino acids. Germline V CDR1 and CDR2: MDHEN, SYDVKM. As DNA, the CDR3 is TGTGCCAGTTGGGCCGGCACAGATACGCAGTATTTT. It codes for CASWAGTDTQYF.

The gene calls are TRBV12-3 or TRBV12-4 and TRBJ1-1; D might be TRBD1 (6 bases). The CDR3 covers 13 residues. V shed 6 bases and J shed 8 bases, with 16 bases lying between them. This CDR3 reads CASRSIQGSEAFF. DNA of the CDR3: TGTGCCAGCAGGTCGATACAGGGTTCGGAAGCTTTCTTT.

This clonotype was picked up a small number of times. The V and J genes are TRBV5-1 and TRBJ2-5; tentatively, D is TRBD2 (6 bases). Germline V CDR1 and CDR2: SGHRS, YFSETQ. Trimming took off 1 base at V and 4 bases at J, with 20 bases between the two ends. The CDR3 length is 17 residues. CDR3 region: CASSLSLLRGISETQYF. Written as DNA, the CDR3 is TGCGCCAGCAGCTTGTCCCTCCTCCGGGGGATTTCAGAGACCCAGTACTTC.

This clonotype was seen many times. The rearrangement joins TRBV7-9 to TRBJ2-5; D is uncertain. The ends were cut back, 9 bases at V and 7 bases at J, with 15 bases in the middle. Germline assignment: CDR1 SEHNR and CDR2 FQNEAQ (reference sequence). The CDR3 is made up of 12 amino acids. The chain's CDR3 is CASSADVGTQYF. In DNA, the CDR3 is TGTGCCAGTTCTGCGGACGTGGGGACCCAGTACTTC.

This clonotype was counted only a few times. The chain has TRBV6-5 and TRBJ2-3; D tentatively reads TRBD1 or TRBD2 (5 bases each). Germline V CDR1 and CDR2: MNHEY, SVGAGI. CDR3 size: 14 residues. Trimming took off 5 bases at V and 1 base at J, with 10 bases between the two ends. CDR3 residues: CASSRDHRTDTQYF. CDR3 nucleotides: TGTGCCAGCAGTCGGGACCATCGCACAGATACGCAGTATTTT.